The T cell receptor (beta chain) described here comes from a study of cytomegalovirus exposure and HLA in healthy donors. Produced via immunoSEQ multiplex PCR; TCRdb's table is partial and in-frame only. The sample records fewer than 75,000 clones, less than 95% being singletons. The CDR3 runs to 12 residues. The V end lost 3 bases, the J end lost 13 bases, and 14 bases lay between the germline ends. Germline V gene sequence: CDR1 SGDLS, CDR2 YYNGEE. The sequence came from a woman between 18 and 30 years old in good health and CMV-seropositive. Sequencing used PBMCs. J is TRBJ2-1 and V is TRBV9; D perhaps matches TRBD2 (7 bases). The CDR3 bases are TGTGCCAGCAGCGAGAGGGGGGGAGTCCAGTTCTTC. It translates to CASSERGGVQFF.